This TCR beta chain comes out of a study of cytomegalovirus exposure and HLA in healthy donors. The CDR3 is 16 residues long. The ends lost 5 bases at V and 2 bases at J; junction bases unmatched: 10. Germline lookup yields CDR1 SNHLY and CDR2 FYNNEI. With regard to this clone: Its antigen is undetermined.

In the PCR, 60 Vbeta and 13 Jbeta primers were used. Method: immunoSEQ multiplex PCR; TCRdb's copy keeps in-frame clones and lacks some. The data hold 97,000 or so clones, with about 60% observed a single time. Findings of the study overall: TCR beta chain V- and J-gene trimming was linked, in a later analysis, to a missense variant in DCLRE1C. In vitro confirmation showed three CMV-associated chains to be CMV antigen specific. Later work associated roughly 17,000 TCR beta sequences with HLA alleles at 0.05 false discovery rate.

The chain uses TRBV2 and TRBJ2-7; 9 bases are shared with TRBD1. Sequencing used PBMCs. This clonotype originated in a human donor in good health. The CDR3 DNA is TGTGCCAGCAGTTCCTCCGGGACAGGGTGGACCTACGAGCAGTACTTC. This gives the protein CASSSSGTGWTYEQYF.